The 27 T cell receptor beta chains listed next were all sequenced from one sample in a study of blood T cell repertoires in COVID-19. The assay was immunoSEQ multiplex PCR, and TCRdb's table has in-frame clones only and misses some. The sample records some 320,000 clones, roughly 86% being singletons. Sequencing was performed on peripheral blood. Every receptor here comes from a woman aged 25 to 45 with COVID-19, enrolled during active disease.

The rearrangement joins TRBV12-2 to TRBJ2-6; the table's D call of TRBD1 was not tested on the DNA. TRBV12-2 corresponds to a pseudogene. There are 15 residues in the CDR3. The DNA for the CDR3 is TGTGCAAGTCGCTTACCAGGGGACGGGGCCAACGTCCTGACTTTC. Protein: CASRLPGDGANVLTF.

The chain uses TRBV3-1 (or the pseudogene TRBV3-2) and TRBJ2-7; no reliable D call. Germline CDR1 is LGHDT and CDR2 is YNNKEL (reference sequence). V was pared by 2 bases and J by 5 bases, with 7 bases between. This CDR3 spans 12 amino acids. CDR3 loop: CASSQTVHEQYF. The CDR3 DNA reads TGTGCCAGCAGCCAAACAGTCCACGAGCAGTACTTC.

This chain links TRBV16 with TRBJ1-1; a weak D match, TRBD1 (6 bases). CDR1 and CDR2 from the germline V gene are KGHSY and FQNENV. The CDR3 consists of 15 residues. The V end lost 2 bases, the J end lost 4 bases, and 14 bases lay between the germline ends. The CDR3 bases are TGTGCCAGCAGCCAAATCCCACAGGGATCCACTGAAGCTTTCTTT. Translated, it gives CASSQIPQGSTEAFF.

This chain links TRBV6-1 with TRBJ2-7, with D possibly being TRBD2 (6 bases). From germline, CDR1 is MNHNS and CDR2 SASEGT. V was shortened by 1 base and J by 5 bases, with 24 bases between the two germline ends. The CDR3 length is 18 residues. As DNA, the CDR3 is TGTGCCAGCAGTGAAGGTGGGGGGAGGTCTGCCATCTTCCACGAGCAGTACTTC. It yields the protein CASSEGGGRSAIFHEQYF.

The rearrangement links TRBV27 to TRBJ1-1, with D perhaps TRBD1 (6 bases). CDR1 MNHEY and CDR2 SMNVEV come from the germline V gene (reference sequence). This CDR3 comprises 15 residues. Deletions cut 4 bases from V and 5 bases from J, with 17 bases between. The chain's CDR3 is CASSSYKGGGTEAFF. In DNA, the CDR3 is TGTGCCAGCAGTTCCTACAAGGGAGGGGGGACTGAAGCTTTCTTT.

The CDR3 spells CASSLDSGRSNYGYTF. CDR3 DNA: TGTGCCAGCAGCTTGGACAGCGGACGTTCAAACTATGGCTACACCTTC. The chain carries TRBV11-2 and TRBJ1-2, with D perhaps TRBD1 (6 bases). The V gene's germline CDR1 is SGHAT and CDR2 FQNNGV. V lost 3 bases and J lost 2, with 16 bases in between. This CDR3 has 16 residues.

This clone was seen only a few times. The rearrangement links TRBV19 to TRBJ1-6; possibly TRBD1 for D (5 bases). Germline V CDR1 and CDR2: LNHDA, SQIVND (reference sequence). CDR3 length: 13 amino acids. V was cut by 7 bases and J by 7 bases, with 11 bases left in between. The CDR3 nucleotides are TGTGCCAGTATAACCGACAGAAATTCACCCCTCCACTTT. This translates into CASITDRNSPLHF.

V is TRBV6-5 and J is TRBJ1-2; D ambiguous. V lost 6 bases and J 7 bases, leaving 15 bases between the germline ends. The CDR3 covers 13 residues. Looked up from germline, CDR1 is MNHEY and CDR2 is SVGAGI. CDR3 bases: TGTGCCAGCAGCTACAAAAGCGAGGTTGGCTACACCTTC. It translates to CASSYKSEVGYTF.

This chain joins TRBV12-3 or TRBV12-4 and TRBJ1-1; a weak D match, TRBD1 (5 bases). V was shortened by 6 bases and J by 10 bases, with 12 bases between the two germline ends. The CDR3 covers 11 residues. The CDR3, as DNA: TGTGCCAGCAGCCTGGGGGGGGGAGCTTTCTTT. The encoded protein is CASSLGGGAFF.

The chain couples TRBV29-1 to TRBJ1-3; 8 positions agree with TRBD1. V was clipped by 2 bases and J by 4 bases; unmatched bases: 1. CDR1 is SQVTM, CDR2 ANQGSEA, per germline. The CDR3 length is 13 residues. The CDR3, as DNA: TGCAGCGTTGAACAGGGGGCCGGAAACACCATATATTTT. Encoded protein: CSVEQGAGNTIYF.

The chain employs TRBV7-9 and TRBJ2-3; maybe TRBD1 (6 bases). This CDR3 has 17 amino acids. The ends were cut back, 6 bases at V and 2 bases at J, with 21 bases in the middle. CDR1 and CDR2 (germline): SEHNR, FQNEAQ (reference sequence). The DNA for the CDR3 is TGTGCCAGCAGGGCACCCCTACAGGGTTCTTTCACAGATACGCAGTATTTT. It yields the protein CASRAPLQGSFTDTQYF.

The CDR3, as DNA: TGTGCCAGCAGCCAAGCAGGGTATGGTCAGCCCCAGCATTTT. Its translation is CASSQAGYGQPQHF. The V and J genes are TRBV3-1 (or the pseudogene TRBV3-2) and TRBJ1-5; the D gene is possibly TRBD1 (5 bases). CDR1 LGHDT and CDR2 YNNKEL come from the germline V gene (reference sequence). V was shortened by 1 base and J by 6 bases, with 10 bases between the two germline ends. CDR3 length: 14 residues.

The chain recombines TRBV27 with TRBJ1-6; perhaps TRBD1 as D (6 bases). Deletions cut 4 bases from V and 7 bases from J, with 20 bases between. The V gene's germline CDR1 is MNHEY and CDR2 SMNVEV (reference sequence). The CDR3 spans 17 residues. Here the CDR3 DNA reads TGTGCCAGCAGTTCAACGTTACAGGGTTTATACAATTCACCCCTCCACTTT. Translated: CASSSTLQGLYNSPLHF.

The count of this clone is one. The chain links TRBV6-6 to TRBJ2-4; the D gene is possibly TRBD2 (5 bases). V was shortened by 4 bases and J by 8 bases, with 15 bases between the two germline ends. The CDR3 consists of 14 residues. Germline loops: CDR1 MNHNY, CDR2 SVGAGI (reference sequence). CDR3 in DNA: TGTGCCAGCAGTTTTACGCCCGCGGGTGACATTCAGTACTTC. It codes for CASSFTPAGDIQYF.

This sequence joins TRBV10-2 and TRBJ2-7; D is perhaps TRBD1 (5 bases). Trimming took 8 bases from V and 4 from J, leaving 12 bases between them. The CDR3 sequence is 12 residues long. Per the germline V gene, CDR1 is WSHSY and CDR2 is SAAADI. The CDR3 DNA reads TGCGCCAGCGGACCCAGGGCTTACGAGCAGTACTTC. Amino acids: CASGPRAYEQYF.

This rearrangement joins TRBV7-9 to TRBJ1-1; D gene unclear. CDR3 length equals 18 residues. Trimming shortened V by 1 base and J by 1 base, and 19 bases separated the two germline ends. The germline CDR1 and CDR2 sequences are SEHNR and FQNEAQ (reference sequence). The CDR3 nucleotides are TGTGCCAGCAGCTTAGAAGGTTCGCGGTGGGTTGAGAACACTGAAGCTTTCTTT. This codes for CASSLEGSRWVENTEAFF.

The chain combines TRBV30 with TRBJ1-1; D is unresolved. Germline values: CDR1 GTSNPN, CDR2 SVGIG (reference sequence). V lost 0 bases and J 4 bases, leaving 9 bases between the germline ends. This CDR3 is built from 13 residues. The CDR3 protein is CAWSVADATEAFF. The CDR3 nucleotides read TGTGCCTGGAGTGTAGCGGACGCCACTGAAGCTTTCTTT. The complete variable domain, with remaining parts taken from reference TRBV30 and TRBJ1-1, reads SQTIHQWPATLVQPVGSPLSLECTVEGTSNPNLYWYRQAAGRGLQLLFYSVGIGQISSEVPQNLSASRPQDRQFILSSKKLLLSDSGFYLCAWSVADATEAFFGQGTRLTVV.

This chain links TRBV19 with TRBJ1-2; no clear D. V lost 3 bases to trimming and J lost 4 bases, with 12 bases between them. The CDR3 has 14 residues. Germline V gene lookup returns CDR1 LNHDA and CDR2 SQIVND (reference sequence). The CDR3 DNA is TGTGCCAGTAGTATCAATCCTCTAGTCTATGGCTACACCTTC. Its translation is CASSINPLVYGYTF.

CDR3 residues: CTSRARSGVGLEQFF. CDR3 nucleotides: TGCACCAGCAGGGCGCGGAGCGGGGTGGGGTTGGAGCAGTTCTTC. This chain connects TRBV1 to TRBJ2-1; the tabulated D call, TRBD2, remains unverified against the DNA. TRBV1 is a listed pseudogene. This CDR3 has 15 amino acids.

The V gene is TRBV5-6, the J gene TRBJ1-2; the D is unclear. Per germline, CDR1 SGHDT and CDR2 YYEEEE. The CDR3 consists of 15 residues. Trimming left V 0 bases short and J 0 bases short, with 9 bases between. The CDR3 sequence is CASSLVSVANYGYTF. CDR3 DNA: TGTGCCAGCAGCTTGGTTTCCGTAGCTAACTATGGCTACACCTTC.

The CDR3 reads CASSFSRTGRIPIEAFF. The CDR3 nucleotides are TGCGCCAGCAGCTTTTCGCGGACAGGGCGAATCCCAATTGAAGCTTTCTTT. This rearrangement joins TRBV5-1 to TRBJ1-1; 8 bases are shared with TRBD1. Trimming cost V 2 bases and J 7 bases; bases outside gene matches: 16. The CDR3 length is 17 residues. Germline V gene sequence: CDR1 SGHRS, CDR2 YFSETQ.

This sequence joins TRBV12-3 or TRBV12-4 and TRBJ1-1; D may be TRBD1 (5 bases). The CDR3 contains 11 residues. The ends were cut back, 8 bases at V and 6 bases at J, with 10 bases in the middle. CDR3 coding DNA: TGTGCCAGCGAAAGGGGTCCTGAAGCTTTCTTT. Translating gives CASERGPEAFF.

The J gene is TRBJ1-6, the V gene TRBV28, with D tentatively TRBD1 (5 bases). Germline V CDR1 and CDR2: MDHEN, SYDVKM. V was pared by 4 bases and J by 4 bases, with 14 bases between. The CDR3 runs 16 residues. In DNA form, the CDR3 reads TGTGCCAGCAGTTCAGCGTGGGGCGGATATAATTCACCCCTCCACTTT. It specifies CASSSAWGGYNSPLHF.

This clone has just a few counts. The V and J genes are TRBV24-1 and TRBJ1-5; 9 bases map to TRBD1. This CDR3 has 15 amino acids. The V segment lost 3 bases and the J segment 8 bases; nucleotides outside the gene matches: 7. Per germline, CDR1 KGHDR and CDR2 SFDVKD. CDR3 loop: CATSDGRQGVEPQHF. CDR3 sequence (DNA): TGTGCCACCAGTGATGGAAGACAGGGGGTCGAGCCCCAGCATTTT.

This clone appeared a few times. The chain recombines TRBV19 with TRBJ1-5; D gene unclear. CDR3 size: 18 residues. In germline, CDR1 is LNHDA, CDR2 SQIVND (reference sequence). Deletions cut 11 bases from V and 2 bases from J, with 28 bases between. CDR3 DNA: TGTGCCCCAAAACATCACAGAATCCCGCATATTCGCAATCAGCCCCAGCATTTT. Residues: CAPKHHRIPHIRNQPQHF. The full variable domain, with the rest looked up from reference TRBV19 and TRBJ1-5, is DGGITQSPKYLFRKEGQNVTLSCEQNLNHDAMYWYRQDPGQGLRLIYYSQIVNDFQKGDIAEGYSVSREKKESFPLTVTSAQKNPTAFYLCAPKHHRIPHIRNQPQHFGDGTRLSIL.

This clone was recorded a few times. This CDR3 is CASGGQGAAGELFF. The CDR3 DNA sequence: TGCGCCAGCGGGGGACAGGGGGCGGCCGGGGAGCTGTTTTTT. The V and J genes are TRBV10-1 and TRBJ2-2; 12 positions match TRBD1. J was trimmed by 6 bases and V by 8 bases; bases with no gene match: 4. Per germline, CDR1 WNHNN and CDR2 SYGVQD (reference sequence). This CDR3 is built from 14 residues.

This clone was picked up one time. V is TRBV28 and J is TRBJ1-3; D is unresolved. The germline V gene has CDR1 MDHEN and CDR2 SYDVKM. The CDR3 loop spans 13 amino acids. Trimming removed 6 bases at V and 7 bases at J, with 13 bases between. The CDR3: CASSQTYANTIYF. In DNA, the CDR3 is TGTGCCAGCAGCCAGACATACGCCAACACCATATATTTT.